Shown below are 15 T cell receptor beta chains from a single sample sequenced in a study of blood T cell repertoires in COVID-19. The method was immunoSEQ multiplex PCR; TCRdb's version includes in-frame clones alone and lacks a portion of them. The data show about 220,000 clones, with approximately 85% seen just once and about 2.5% held by the top ten. Input material: peripheral blood. The source of these receptors is a woman aged 70-85 years with COVID-19, enrolled during active disease.

The chain employs TRBV19 and TRBJ2-5, with 12 bases fitting TRBD1. J gave up 6 bases and V 8 bases, and 10 bases lay outside the gene matches. From germline, CDR1 is LNHDA and CDR2 SQIVND (reference sequence). This CDR3 comprises 15 residues. Here the CDR3 reads CASSSGTGGAQTQYF. The CDR3 DNA reads TGTGCCAGTTCCTCCGGGACAGGGGGCGCGCAGACCCAGTACTTC.

The chain employs TRBV2 and TRBJ1-1; D remains unclear. The CDR3 spans 15 residues. Per germline, CDR1 SNHLY and CDR2 FYNNEI. The V gene lost 6 bases and the J gene lost 0 bases, with 14 bases spanning the gap. CDR3: CASRETRGLNTEAFF. CDR3 DNA sequence: TGTGCCAGCAGGGAGACGAGAGGGTTGAACACTGAAGCTTTCTTT.

The gene calls are TRBV4-3 and TRBJ1-6; 7 nucleotides match TRBD1. CDR3 size: 14 residues. Germline CDR1 LGHNA, CDR2 YSLEER. J gave up 8 bases and V 2 bases, and 3 bases lay outside the gene matches. The CDR3 DNA reads TGCGCCAGCAGCCAAATGCAGGGGGATTCACCCCTCCACTTT. This codes for CASSQMQGDSPLHF.

This chain connects TRBV19 to TRBJ1-2, with TRBD1 identical over 8 bases. The V segment lost 5 bases and the J segment 3 bases; nucleotides outside the gene matches: 8. The CDR3 length is 15 residues. From germline, CDR1 is LNHDA and CDR2 SQIVND (reference sequence). CDR3 DNA sequence: TGTGCCAGTAGTCCACTACTGACAGGGGACTATGGCTACACCTTC. Translating gives CASSPLLTGDYGYTF.

The CDR3 region is CASSLERNTEAFF. CDR3 DNA sequence: TGTGCCAGCAGCTTGGAGCGGAACACTGAAGCTTTCTTT. The chain couples TRBV5-6 to TRBJ1-1; D is undetermined. Between the trimmed V and J ends, which lost 0 bases and 1 base, there was a span of 4 bases. The CDR3 consists of 13 residues. Germline V lookup: CDR1 SGHDT, CDR2 YYEEEE.

The V gene is TRBV5-8, the J gene TRBJ2-3; TRBD1 aligns across 8 bases. Germline lookup yields CDR1 SGHTS and CDR2 YDEGEE. The CDR3 covers 11 residues. V trimming: 10 bases; J trimming: 8 bases; junction bases outside the gene matches: 6. The CDR3 coding sequence is TGTGCCGTACAGGGGGACCTTACGCAGTATTTT. Residues: CAVQGDLTQYF.

The rearrangement links TRBV6-5 to TRBJ2-7; 7 nucleotides align to TRBD2. There are 14 residues in the CDR3. From germline, CDR1 is MNHEY and CDR2 SVGAGI. The ends lost 2 bases at V and 2 bases at J; junction bases unmatched: 3. In DNA form, the CDR3 reads TGTGCCAGCAGTTACGGGGGGGAAACCTACGAGCAGTACTTC. This codes for CASSYGGETYEQYF.

The rearrangement uses TRBV5-8 and TRBJ2-3; the D gene is possibly TRBD2 (5 bases). V was shortened by 3 bases and J by 2 bases, with 10 bases between the two germline ends. The length of the CDR3 is 14 residues. The V gene's germline CDR1 is SGHTS and CDR2 YDEGEE. The CDR3 spells CASSSTGNTDTQYF. Here the CDR3 DNA reads TGTGCCAGCAGCTCGACCGGGAACACAGATACGCAGTATTTT.

This clone was counted between two and nine times. The chain carries TRBV25-1 and TRBJ1-6; D call uncertain. Germline V lookup: CDR1 MGHDK, CDR2 SYGVNS. There are 14 residues in the CDR3. Between the trimmed V and J ends, which lost 5 bases and 11 bases, there was a span of 16 bases. This chain's CDR3 is CASSMGQSVAPLHF. The CDR3 DNA sequence: TGTGCCAGCAGTATGGGCCAATCGGTGGCACCCCTCCACTTT.

V and J are TRBV5-1 and TRBJ1-2, with a tentative D call TRBD1 (6 bases). The CDR3 has 14 amino acids. Germline CDR1 and CDR2: SGHRS and YFSETQ. Trimming took off 2 bases at V and 2 bases at J, with 10 bases between the two ends. CDR3 bases: TGCGCCAGCAGCTTCGAGGGGGAGAACTATGGCTACACCTTC. It is translated as CASSFEGENYGYTF.

V and J are TRBV29-1 and TRBJ1-1; a weak D match, TRBD1 (6 bases). CDR1 and CDR2 (germline): SQVTM, ANQGSEA. V lost 2 bases to trimming and J lost 4 bases, with 14 bases between them. The CDR3 runs to 14 residues. CDR3 in amino acids: CSVENTGSGTEAFF. In nucleotides, the CDR3 is TGCAGCGTTGAAAATACAGGGTCGGGCACTGAAGCTTTCTTT.

V usage is TRBV5-4 and J usage is TRBJ2-5; 7 bases line up with TRBD2. Trimming cost V 4 bases and J 4 bases; bases outside gene matches: 10. CDR1 and CDR2 from the germline V gene are SGHNT and YYREEE (reference sequence). The length of the CDR3 is 15 residues. The CDR3 is CASSTPGLHVETQYF. DNA for the CDR3: TGTGCCAGCAGCACTCCGGGACTACACGTAGAGACCCAGTACTTC.

The chain carries TRBV24-1 and TRBJ2-2, with D tentatively TRBD1 (6 bases). The CDR3 length is 16 residues. V was shortened by 2 bases and J by 7 bases, with 16 bases between the two germline ends. The germline V gene has CDR1 KGHDR and CDR2 SFDVKD. CDR3 coding DNA: TGTGCCACCAGTGATTCGACAGGTCTTCACCGCGGGGAGCTGTTTTTT. Its translation is CATSDSTGLHRGELFF.

This clone was picked up one time. This chain joins TRBV5-1 and TRBJ2-1; 12 positions match TRBD2. CDR1 and CDR2 from the germline V gene are SGHRS and YFSETQ. V gave up 4 bases and J gave up 7 bases; unmatched junction bases: 3. This CDR3 comprises 14 residues. CDR3 region: CASSLAGGRNEQFF. The CDR3 DNA reads TGCGCCAGCAGCCTAGCGGGAGGGCGAAATGAGCAGTTCTTC. Variable domain in full (rest from reference TRBV5-1 and TRBJ2-1): KAGVTQTPRYLIKTRGQQVTLSCSPISGHRSVSWYQQTPGQGLQFLFEYFSETQRNKGNFPGRFSGRQFSNSRSEMNVSTLELGDSALYLCASSLAGGRNEQFFGPGTRLTVL.

The chain couples TRBV21-1 to TRBJ1-5. TRBV21-1 is given as a pseudogene. The CDR3 contains 15 residues. The CDR3 region has the DNA TGTGCCAGCAGCAAACAAGAACTGAGCAATCAGCCCCAGCATTTT. This sequence encodes CASSKQELSNQPQHF.